The clone carrying this TCR beta chain was seen a handful of times. The antigen is unknown. The time point here: week 11, during vaccination. Every single dose of the vaccine, 300 ug of mutant IDH1 20-mer peptide, came with topical imiquimod. The repertoire was sequenced with immunoSEQ multiplex PCR; TCRdb's copy has only in-frame clones and lacks some. The table shows over 55,000 clones, with 84% occurring only once. V lost 2 bases and J lost 4, with 13 bases in between. The length of the CDR3 is 15 residues. Germline V gene sequence: CDR1 SGHDT, CDR2 YYEEEE. The data were taken from a study of a mutant IDH1 vaccine in newly diagnosed glioma. On the study more broadly: Initiation of the vaccine course occurred 4-6 weeks after radiotherapy alone, or alongside temozolomide cycles. Patients got radiotherapy, temozolomide, or both beforehand, and most got both.

Sequences were derived from PBMCs, sampled from a glioma patient whose treatment included an IDH1 peptide vaccine. The origin of this receptor is a young man with glioma. This chain uses TRBV5-6 with TRBJ1-5; tentatively, D is TRBD1 (5 bases). CDR3 nucleotides: TGTGCCAGCAGCTTCTGGAGGGGACGAAATCAGCCCCAGCATTTT. Encoded protein: CASSFWRGRNQPQHF.